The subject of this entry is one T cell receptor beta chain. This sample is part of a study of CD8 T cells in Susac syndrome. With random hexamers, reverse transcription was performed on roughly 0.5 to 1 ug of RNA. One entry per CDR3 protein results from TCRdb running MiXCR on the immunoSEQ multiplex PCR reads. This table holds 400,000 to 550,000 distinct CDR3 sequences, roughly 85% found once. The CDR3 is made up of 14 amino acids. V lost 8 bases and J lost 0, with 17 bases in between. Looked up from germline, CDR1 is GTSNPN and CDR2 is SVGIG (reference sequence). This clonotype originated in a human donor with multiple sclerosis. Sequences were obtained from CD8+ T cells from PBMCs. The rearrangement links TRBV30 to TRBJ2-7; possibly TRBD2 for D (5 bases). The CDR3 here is CAGRGWESSYEQYF. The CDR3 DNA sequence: TGTGCCGGACGGGGTTGGGAGAGCTCCTACGAGCAGTACTTC.